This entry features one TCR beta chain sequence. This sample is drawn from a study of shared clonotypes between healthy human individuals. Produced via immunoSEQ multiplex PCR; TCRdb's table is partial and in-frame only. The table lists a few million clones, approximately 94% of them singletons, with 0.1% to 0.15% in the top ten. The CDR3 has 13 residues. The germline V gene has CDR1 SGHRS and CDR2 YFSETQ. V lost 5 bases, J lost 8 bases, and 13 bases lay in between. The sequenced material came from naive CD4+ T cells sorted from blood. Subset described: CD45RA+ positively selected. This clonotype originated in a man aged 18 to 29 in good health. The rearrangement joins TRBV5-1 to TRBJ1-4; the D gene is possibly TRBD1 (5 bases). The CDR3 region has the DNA TGCGCCAGCAGTACCTCCGAGGGGGAAAAACTGTTTTTT. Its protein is CASSTSEGEKLFF.